Listed here are 8 T cell receptor beta chains from one sample, sequenced in a study of blood T cells in healthy people across ages. PCR was performed a second time for about 7 to 11 cycles using a sample-barcoded 5' primer and a J-beta primer mix. TCRdb ran MiXCR on the 5' RACE reads and lists one entry per CDR3 protein. The data show roughly 800,000 distinct CDR3 sequences, 58% seen once. The specimen sequenced was blood. These receptors were taken from a man aged 25-45 years in good health.

This clonotype was detected only a few times. The chain couples TRBV29-1 to TRBJ1-2, with D possibly being TRBD1 (5 bases). The CDR3 is 12 residues long. V lost 8 bases, J lost 4 bases, and 14 bases lay in between. The germline V gene has CDR1 SQVTM and CDR2 ANQGSEA. The DNA for the CDR3 is TGCAGCTTCAAGAGGGGAGCCTATGGCTACACCTTC. This gives the protein CSFKRGAYGYTF.

The chain has TRBV7-9 and TRBJ1-6; 8 nucleotides agree with TRBD1. Germline CDR1 and CDR2: SEHNR and FQNEAQ (reference sequence). J was trimmed by 10 bases and V by 4 bases; bases with no gene match: 6. The CDR3 runs 14 residues. The CDR3 sequence: CASSYGQGRSPLHF. The CDR3 DNA reads as TGTGCCAGCAGCTATGGACAGGGCCGATCACCCCTCCACTTT.

The chain combines TRBV7-9 with TRBJ1-1; the D gene is possibly TRBD1 (5 bases). V gave up 3 bases and J gave up 1 base, with 9 bases separating them. This CDR3 region has 14 residues. The germline gives CDR1 SEHNR, CDR2 FQNEAQ (reference sequence). The CDR3 DNA sequence: TGTGCCAGCAGCTTGGGGGGAAGGAACACTGAAGCTTTCTTT. Its protein product is CASSLGGRNTEAFF.

This clonotype came up many times. The V call is TRBV7-9, the J call TRBJ1-2; 8 bases match TRBD1. Germline V gene lookup returns CDR1 SEHNR and CDR2 FQNEAQ (reference sequence). V shed 2 bases and J 5 bases; nucleotides not matched to a gene: 7. CDR3 length: 15 amino acids. The CDR3 region is CASSLKDRGNYGYTF. CDR3 nucleotides: TGTGCCAGCAGCTTAAAAGACAGGGGAAATTATGGCTACACCTTC.

CDR3 sequence (DNA): TGCAGGGCCGACCTTATGGTCCCCCAGCATTTT. This codes for CRADLMVPQHF. The V call is TRBV20-1, the J call TRBJ1-5; no reliable D call. This CDR3 region has 11 residues. Germline loops: CDR1 DFQATT, CDR2 SNEGSKA (reference sequence).

This clonotype has a handful of counts. The V and J genes are TRBV30 and TRBJ1-4; maybe TRBD1 (5 bases). In germline, CDR1 is GTSNPN, CDR2 SVGIG (reference sequence). The CDR3 is 14 residues long. Deletions cut 7 bases from V and 5 bases from J, with 17 bases between. The CDR3, as DNA: TGTGCCTTGGACGAGCAGGGTGGGAATGAAAAACTGTTTTTT. Its protein product is CALDEQGGNEKLFF.

V gene TRBV6-1 combines with J gene TRBJ2-1; possibly TRBD1 for D (5 bases). The germline CDR1 and CDR2 sequences are MNHNS and SASEGT. There are 17 residues in the CDR3. The V gene lost 3 bases and the J gene lost 3 bases, with 18 bases spanning the gap. CDR3 sequence reads: CASSDLRRALYYNEQFF. The DNA of the CDR3 is TGTGCCAGCAGTGATCTTCGCAGGGCCTTATACTACAATGAGCAGTTCTTC.

The chain uses TRBV7-9 and TRBJ2-4, with D possibly being TRBD1 (5 bases). Judging by the DNA end, TRBJ2-7 fits better; the J call may be wrong. Germline V gene sequence: CDR1 SEHNR, CDR2 FQNEAQ (reference sequence). The CDR3 has 15 amino acids. For the CDR3, the DNA is TGTGCCAGCAGCTTAGGGGGCGGAGCACACTACGAGCAGTACTTC. Its protein product is CASSLGGGAHYEQYF.